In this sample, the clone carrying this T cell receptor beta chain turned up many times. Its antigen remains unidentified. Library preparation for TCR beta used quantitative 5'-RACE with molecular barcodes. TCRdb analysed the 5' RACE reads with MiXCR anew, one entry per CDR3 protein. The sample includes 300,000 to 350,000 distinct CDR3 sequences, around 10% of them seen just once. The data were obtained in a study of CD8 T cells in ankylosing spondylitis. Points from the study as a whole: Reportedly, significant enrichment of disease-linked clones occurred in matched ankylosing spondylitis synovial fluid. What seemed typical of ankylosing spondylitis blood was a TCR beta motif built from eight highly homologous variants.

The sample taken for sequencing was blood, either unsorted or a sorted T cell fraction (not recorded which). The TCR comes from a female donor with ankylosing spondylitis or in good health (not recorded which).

The CDR3 DNA follows: TGTGCCAGCAGGTATACAGGGATGAACACTGAAGCTTTCTTT. Translation gives CASRYTGMNTEAFF. The chain employs TRBV12-3 or TRBV12-4 and TRBJ1-1; maybe TRBD1 (6 bases). This CDR3 comprises 14 residues. The V end was cut by 6 bases, the J end by 0 bases, with 11 bases between.